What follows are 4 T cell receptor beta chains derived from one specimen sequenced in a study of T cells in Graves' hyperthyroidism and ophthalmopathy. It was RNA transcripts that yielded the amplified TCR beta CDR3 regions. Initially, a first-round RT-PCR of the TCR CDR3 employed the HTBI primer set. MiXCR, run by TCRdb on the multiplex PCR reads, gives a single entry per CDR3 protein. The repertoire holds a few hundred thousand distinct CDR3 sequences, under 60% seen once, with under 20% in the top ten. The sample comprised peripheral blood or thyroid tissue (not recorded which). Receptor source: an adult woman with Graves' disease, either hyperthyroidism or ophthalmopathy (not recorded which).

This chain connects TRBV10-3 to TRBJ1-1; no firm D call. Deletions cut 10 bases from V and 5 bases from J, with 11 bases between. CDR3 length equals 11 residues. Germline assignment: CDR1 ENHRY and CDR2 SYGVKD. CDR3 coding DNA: TGTGCCACGCTTGGGGTGACTGAAGCTTTCTTT. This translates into CATLGVTEAFF.

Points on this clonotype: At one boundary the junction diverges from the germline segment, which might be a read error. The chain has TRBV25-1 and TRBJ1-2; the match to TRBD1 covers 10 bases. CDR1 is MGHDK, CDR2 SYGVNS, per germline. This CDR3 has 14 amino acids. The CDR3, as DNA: TGTGCCATCAAGGGACAGGGGAGTAACTATGACTACACCTTC. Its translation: CAIKGQGSNYDYTF.

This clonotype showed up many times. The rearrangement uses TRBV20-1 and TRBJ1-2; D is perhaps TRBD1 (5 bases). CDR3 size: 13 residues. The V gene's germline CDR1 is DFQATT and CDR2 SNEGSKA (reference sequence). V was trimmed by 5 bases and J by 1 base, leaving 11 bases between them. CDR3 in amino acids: CSAQWGGNYGYTF. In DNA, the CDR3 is TGCAGTGCTCAGTGGGGGGGTAACTATGGCTACACCTTC.

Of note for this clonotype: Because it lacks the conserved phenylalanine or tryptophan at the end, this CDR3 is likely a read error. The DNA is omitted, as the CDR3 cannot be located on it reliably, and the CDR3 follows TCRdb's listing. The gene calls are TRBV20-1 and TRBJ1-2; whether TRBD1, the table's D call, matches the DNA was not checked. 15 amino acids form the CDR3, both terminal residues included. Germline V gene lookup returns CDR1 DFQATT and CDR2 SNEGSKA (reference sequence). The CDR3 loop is CSATRRSGGEGWLHL.